This T cell receptor (beta chain) was recovered during a study of blood T cell repertoires in COVID-19. Clones were sequenced by immunoSEQ multiplex PCR, and TCRdb holds only the in-frame ones, with some missing. This table has over 200,000 clones, 80% to 95% appearing once. Trimming took 0 bases from V and 3 from J, leaving 5 bases between them. The CDR3 sequence is 13 residues long. Germline V gives CDR1 SGHDN, CDR2 FVKESK. The chain uses TRBV14 and TRBJ1-1, with no clear D. The sequenced material came from peripheral blood. The TCR originated in a man between 60 and 75 years old with COVID-19, enrolled during active disease. The CDR3 is CASSQDRYTEAFF. The DNA of the CDR3 is TGTGCCAGCAGCCAAGATCGGTACACTGAAGCTTTCTTT.